This T cell receptor beta chain was captured in a study of blood T cell repertoires in COVID-19. The wider study: The United States, Italy and Spain were the sources of the acute and convalescent COVID-19 samples. PBMCs, B-cell-depleted T cells, or T cells were the source of the cDNA or gDNA that made up the material.

As handled by the study authors: How many nucleated cells were present was estimated from reference gene primer amplification. Clones were read by immunoSEQ multiplex PCR, and TCRdb kept only the in-frame ones, dropping some. The DNA was the basis for D and trimming; V, J and clone size are from that table. Among roughly 54,000 clones listed, around 87% were seen once. The V and J ends lost 1 base and 3 bases respectively, with 3 bases between them. Germline-derived CDR1 and CDR2 are DFQATT and SNEGSKA (reference sequence). The CDR3 has 11 amino acids. Patients from Seattle were sampled longitudinally, starting during active infection.

Sequencing input: peripheral blood. The sequence was collected from a woman in her fifties or sixties with COVID-19, enrolled during active disease. The chain links TRBV20-1 to TRBJ1-2, with D unclear. CDR3 residues: CSARGDYGYTF. CDR3 nucleotide sequence: TGCAGTGCTAGAGGAGACTATGGCTACACCTTC.